Here is one T cell receptor beta chain with its context. The trim removed 1 base at V and 7 bases at J, leaving 1 base unmatched. This CDR3 contains 14 residues. Germline V gene sequence: CDR1 SGHDN, CDR2 FVKESK. The sample originates from a study of glioma-infiltrating T cells after dendritic cell vaccination. Study summary: Glioblastoma patients came from Phase I and II dendritic cell vaccination trials. Dendritic cell vaccine was injected intradermally three times, biweekly.

The PCR used 60 V beta and 13 J beta primers. This table comes from immunoSEQ multiplex PCR, and its TCRdb copy is limited to in-frame clones, with some not included. This sample has about 73,000 clones, with over 75% found just once. The rearrangement links TRBV14 to TRBJ1-6, with 7 bases fitting TRBD1. This clonotype was obtained from a human donor with glioblastoma. Sequences were derived from blood, sampled before dendritic cell vaccination. The CDR3 is CASSQGQGNSPLHF. In DNA, the CDR3 is TGTGCCAGCAGCCAAGGACAGGGAAATTCACCCCTCCACTTT.